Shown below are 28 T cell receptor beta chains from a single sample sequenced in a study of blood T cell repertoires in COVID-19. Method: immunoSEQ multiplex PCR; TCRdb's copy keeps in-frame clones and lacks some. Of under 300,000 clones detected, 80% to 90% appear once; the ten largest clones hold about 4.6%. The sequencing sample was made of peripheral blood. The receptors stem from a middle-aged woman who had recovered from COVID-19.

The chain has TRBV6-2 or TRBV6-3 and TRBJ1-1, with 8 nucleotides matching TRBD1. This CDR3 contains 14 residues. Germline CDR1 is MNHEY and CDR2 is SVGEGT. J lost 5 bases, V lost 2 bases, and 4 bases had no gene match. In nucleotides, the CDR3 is TGTGCCAGCAGTTACGGTAACAGGGGGACTGAAGCTTTCTTT. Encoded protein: CASSYGNRGTEAFF.

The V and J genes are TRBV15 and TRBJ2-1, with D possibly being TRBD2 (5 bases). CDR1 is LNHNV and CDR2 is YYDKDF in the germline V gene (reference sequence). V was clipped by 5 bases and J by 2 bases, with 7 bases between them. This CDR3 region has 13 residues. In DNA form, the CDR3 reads TGTGCCACCAGCGGGGAGACCTACAATGAGCAGTTCTTC. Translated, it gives CATSGETYNEQFF.

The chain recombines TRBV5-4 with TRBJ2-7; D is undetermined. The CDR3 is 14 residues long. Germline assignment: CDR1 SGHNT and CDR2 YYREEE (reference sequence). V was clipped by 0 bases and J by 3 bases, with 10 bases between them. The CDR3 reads CASSLGGDYYEQYV. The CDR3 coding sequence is TGTGCCAGCAGCTTGGGAGGAGATTACTACGAGCAGTACGTC.

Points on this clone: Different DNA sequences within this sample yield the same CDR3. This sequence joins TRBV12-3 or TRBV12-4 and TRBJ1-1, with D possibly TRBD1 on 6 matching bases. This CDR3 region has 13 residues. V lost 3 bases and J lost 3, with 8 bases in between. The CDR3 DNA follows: TGTGCCAGCAGTTTGACAGGAGACACTGAAGCTTTCTTT. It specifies CASSLTGDTEAFF.

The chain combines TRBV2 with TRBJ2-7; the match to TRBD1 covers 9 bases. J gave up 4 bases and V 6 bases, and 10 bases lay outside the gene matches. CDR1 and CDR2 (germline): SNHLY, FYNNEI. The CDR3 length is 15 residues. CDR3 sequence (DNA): TGTGCCAGCAGGCGGCCCGGGACAGGGACTTACGAGCAGTACGTC. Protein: CASRRPGTGTYEQYV.

The CDR3 DNA reads TGTGCCAGCAGAGCCGAGACTAGCGGGGGGGCGGAGACCCAGTACTTC. It yields the protein CASRAETSGGAETQYF. V and J are TRBV27 and TRBJ2-5, with 14 bases lining up with TRBD2. The ends lost 6 bases at V and 5 bases at J; junction bases unmatched: 8. Germline V gene sequence: CDR1 MNHEY, CDR2 SMNVEV (reference sequence). There are 16 residues in the CDR3.

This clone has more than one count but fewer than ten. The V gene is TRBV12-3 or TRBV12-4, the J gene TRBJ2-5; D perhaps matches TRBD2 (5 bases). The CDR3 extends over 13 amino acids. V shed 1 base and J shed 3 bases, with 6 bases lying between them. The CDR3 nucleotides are TGTGCCAGCAGTTTAGGAGGGAAAGAGACCCAGTACTTC. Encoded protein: CASSLGGKETQYF.

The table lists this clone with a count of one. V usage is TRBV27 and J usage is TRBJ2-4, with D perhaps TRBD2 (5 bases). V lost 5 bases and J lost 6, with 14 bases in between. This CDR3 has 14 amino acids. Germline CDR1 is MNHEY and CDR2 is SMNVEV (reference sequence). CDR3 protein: CASSLKGSANIQYF. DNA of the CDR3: TGTGCCAGCAGTCTCAAAGGGAGTGCAAACATTCAGTACTTC.

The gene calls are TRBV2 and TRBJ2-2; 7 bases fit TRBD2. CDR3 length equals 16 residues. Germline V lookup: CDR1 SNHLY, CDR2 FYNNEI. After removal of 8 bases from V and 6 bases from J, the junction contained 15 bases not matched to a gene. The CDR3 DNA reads TGTGCCAGCGGGGGTGGGAGGGCCCCTCTTTCCGGGGAGCTGTTTTTT. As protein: CASGGGRAPLSGELFF.

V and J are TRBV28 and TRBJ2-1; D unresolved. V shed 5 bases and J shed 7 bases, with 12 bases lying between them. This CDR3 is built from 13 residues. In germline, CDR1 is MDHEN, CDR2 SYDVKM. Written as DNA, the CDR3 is TGTGCCAGCAGTATCCCCCCGCGGAATGAGCAGTTCTTC. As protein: CASSIPPRNEQFF.

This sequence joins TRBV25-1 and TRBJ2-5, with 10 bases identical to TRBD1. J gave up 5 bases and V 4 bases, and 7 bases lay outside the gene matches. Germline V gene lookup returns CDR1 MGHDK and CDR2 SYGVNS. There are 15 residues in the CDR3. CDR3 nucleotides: TGTGCCAGCAGTGGTACGGGACAGGGGCTCGAGACCCAGTACTTC. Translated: CASSGTGQGLETQYF.

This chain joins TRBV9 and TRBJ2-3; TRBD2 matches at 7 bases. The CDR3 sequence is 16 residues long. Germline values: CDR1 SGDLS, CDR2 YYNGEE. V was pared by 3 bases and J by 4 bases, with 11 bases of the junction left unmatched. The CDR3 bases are TGTGCCAGCAGCGACGACTTGGCGGGAGCACCAGATACGCAGTATTTT. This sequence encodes CASSDDLAGAPDTQYF. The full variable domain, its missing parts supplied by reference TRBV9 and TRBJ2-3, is DSGVTQTPKHLITATGQRVTLRCSPRSGDLSVYWYQQSLDQGLQFLIQYYNGEERAKGNILERFSAQQFPDLHSELNLSSLELGDSALYFCASSDDLAGAPDTQYFGPGTRLTVL.

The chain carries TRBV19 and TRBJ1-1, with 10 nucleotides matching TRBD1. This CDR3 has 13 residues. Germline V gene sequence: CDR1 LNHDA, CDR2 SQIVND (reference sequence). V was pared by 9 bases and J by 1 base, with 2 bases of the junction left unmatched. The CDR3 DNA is TGTGCCAGCTGGGACAGGGGGAACACTGAAGCTTTCTTT. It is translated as CASWDRGNTEAFF.

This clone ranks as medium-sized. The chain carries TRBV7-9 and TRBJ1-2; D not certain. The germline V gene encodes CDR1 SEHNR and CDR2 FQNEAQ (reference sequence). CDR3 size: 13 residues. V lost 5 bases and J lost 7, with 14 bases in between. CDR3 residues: CASSGDLSRGYTF. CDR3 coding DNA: TGTGCCAGCAGCGGAGATTTGAGCCGTGGCTACACCTTC.

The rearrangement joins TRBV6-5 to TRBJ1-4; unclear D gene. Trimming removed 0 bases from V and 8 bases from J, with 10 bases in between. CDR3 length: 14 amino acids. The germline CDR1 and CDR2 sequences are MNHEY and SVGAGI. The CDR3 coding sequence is TGTGCCAGCAGTTACTCGGCCGCCCGAGAAAAACTGTTTTTT. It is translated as CASSYSAAREKLFF.

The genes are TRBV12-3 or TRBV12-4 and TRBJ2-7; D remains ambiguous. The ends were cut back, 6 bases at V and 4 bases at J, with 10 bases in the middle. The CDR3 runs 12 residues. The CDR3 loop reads CASRRDTYEQYF. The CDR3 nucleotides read TGTGCCAGCAGAAGAGACACGTACGAGCAGTACTTC.

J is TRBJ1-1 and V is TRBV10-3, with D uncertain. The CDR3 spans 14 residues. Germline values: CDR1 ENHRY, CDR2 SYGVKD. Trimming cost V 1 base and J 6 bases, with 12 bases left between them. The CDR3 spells CAISEFNTASEAFF. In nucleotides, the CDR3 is TGTGCCATCAGTGAGTTCAATACAGCTTCTGAAGCTTTCTTT.

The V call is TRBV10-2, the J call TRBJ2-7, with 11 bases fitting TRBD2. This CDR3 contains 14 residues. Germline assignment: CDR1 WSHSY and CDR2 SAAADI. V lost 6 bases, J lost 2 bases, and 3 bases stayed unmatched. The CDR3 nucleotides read TGCGCCAGCAGAACTAGCGGGGGACCCTACGAGCAGTACTTC. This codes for CASRTSGGPYEQYF.

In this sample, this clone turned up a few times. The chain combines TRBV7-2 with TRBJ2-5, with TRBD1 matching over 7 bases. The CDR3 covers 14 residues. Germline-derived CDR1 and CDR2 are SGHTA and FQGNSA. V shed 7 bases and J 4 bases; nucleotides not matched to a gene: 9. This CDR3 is CASTPTNRGETQYF. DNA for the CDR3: TGTGCCAGCACTCCGACGAACAGGGGAGAGACCCAGTACTTC.

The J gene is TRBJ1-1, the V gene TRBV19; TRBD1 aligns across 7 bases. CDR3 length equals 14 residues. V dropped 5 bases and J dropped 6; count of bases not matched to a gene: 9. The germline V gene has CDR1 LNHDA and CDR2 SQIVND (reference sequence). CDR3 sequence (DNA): TGTGCCAGTAGTCCGGCGGACAGGAGCCCTGAAGCTTTCTTT. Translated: CASSPADRSPEAFF.

The CDR3, as DNA: TGTGCCAGCATCGATCGACAGAAGAACAATGAGCAGTTCTTC. It translates to CASIDRQKNNEQFF. This sequence joins TRBV13 and TRBJ2-1; D may be TRBD1 (5 bases). Germline loops: CDR1 PRHDT, CDR2 FYEKMQ (reference sequence). Trimming took off 7 bases at V and 5 bases at J, with 15 bases between the two ends. The CDR3 is made up of 14 amino acids.

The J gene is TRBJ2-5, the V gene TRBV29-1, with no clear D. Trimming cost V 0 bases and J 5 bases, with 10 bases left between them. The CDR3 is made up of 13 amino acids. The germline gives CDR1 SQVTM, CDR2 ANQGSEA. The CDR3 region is CSVEDQEWETQYF. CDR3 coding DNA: TGCAGCGTTGAAGATCAAGAGTGGGAGACCCAGTACTTC.

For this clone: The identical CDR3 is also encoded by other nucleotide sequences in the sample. For the CDR3, the DNA is TGTGCCAGCAGCTTGGACAGGGGGCGGTACGAGCAGTACTTC. Protein: CASSLDRGRYEQYF. This chain links TRBV7-2 with TRBJ2-7; TRBD1 agrees at 11 bases. This CDR3 is 14 amino acids long. In germline, CDR1 is SGHTA, CDR2 FQGNSA. Germline trimming cut 3 bases from V and 4 bases from J; bases unmatched to any gene: 2.

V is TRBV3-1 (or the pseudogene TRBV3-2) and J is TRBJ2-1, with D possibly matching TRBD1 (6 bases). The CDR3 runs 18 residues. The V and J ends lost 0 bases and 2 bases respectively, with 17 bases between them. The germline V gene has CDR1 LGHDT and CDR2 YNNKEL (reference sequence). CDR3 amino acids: CASSQETPWQGTYNEQFF. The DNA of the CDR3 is TGTGCCAGCAGCCAAGAAACTCCATGGCAGGGGACCTACAATGAGCAGTTCTTC.

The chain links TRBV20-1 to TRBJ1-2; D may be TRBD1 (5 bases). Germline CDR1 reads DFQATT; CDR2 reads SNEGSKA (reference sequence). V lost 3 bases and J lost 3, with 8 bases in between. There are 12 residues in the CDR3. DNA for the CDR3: TGCAGTGCTAGTTCCAGGGACTATGGCTACACCTTC. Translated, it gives CSASSRDYGYTF.

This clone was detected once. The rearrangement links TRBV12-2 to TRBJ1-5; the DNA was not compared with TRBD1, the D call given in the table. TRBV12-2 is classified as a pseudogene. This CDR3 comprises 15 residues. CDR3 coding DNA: TGTGCAAGTCGCGAGACCGGGACAGGGCAACAGCCCCAGCATTTT. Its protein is CASRETGTGQQPQHF.

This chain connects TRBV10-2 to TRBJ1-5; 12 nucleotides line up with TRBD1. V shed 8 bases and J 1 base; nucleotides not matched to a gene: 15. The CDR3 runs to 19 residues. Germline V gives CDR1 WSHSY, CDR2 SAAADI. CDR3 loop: CASGVSGTGGSRSNQPQHF. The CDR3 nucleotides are TGCGCCAGCGGGGTGTCCGGGACAGGGGGCTCTAGGAGCAATCAGCCCCAGCATTTT.

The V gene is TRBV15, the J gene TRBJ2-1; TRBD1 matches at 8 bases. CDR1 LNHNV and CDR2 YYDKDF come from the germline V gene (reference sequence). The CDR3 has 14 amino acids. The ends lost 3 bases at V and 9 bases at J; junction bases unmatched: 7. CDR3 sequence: CATSSGQGESEQFF. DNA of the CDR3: TGTGCCACCAGCAGCGGACAGGGTGAAAGTGAGCAGTTCTTC.